This entry features one T cell receptor beta chain sequence. Its cognate antigen is unknown. Primers included in the PCR were 60 Vbeta and 13 Jbeta primers. Using immunoSEQ multiplex PCR, the repertoire was profiled, and TCRdb retains in-frame clones only, with some absent. In the table there are approximately 89,000 clones, roughly three quarters of which are singletons. These data come from a study of cytomegalovirus exposure and HLA in healthy donors. Study findings and constraints: A further, later analysis showed that HLA-associated TCR beta chains (compared with equally common others) were more clonally expanded. In terms of immune exposure information, only CMV serostatus was available.

This TCR derives from a man aged 25 to 45 in good health and CMV-seronegative. Sample: PBMCs.

CDR3 sequence: CASSVASGGGYVETQYF. The CDR3 DNA is TGTGCCAGCAGCGTAGCGTCCGGCGGGGGATACGTGGAGACCCAGTACTTC. This sequence joins TRBV9 and TRBJ2-5; 7 bases agree with TRBD2. There are 17 residues in the CDR3. With V trimmed by 0 bases and J by 5 bases, 13 bases remained unmatched. Germline-derived CDR1 and CDR2 are SGDLS and YYNGEE.